The 32 T cell receptor beta chains in this list originate from one sample, sequenced in a study of T cells after posttransplantation cyclophosphamide. Profiled with immunoSEQ multiplex PCR; TCRdb holds only in-frame clones, not every one. The sample includes about 15,000 clones, roughly 84% of them seen just once. Sampled 1 year posttransplant, controls received myeloablative marrow transplants, methotrexate and a calcineurin inhibitor. Sequenced material: PBMCs, taken less than 400 days after allogeneic stem cell transplant with calcineurin inhibitor and methotrexate. These receptors were collected from a young adult male patient who received an allogeneic stem cell transplant from a related donor, was CMV-positive, and had no GVHD. A subset of T cells may come from the graft donor.

The CDR3 region has the DNA TGTGCCAGCAAGGACGGGGGTTCCGCAACAGATACGCAGTATTTT. Translated: CASKDGGSATDTQYF. The J gene is TRBJ2-3, the V gene TRBV6-1; D might be TRBD2 (6 bases). The CDR3 extends over 15 amino acids. Germline-derived CDR1 and CDR2 are MNHNS and SASEGT. V was pared by 7 bases and J by 3 bases, with 17 bases between.

This sequence joins TRBV2 and TRBJ2-5; TRBD1 aligns across 7 bases. V lost 3 bases, J lost 0 bases, and 1 base stayed unmatched. The CDR3 totals 14 residues. Germline V gene sequence: CDR1 SNHLY, CDR2 FYNNEI. As DNA, the CDR3 is TGTGCCAGCAGTGAGGGGACAGACCAAGAGACCCAGTACTTC. Protein product: CASSEGTDQETQYF.

The J gene is TRBJ1-1, the V gene TRBV11-1; unclear D gene. Germline CDR1 reads SGHAT; CDR2 reads FQDESV (reference sequence). V was trimmed by 6 bases and J by 0 bases, leaving 11 bases between them. The CDR3 is made up of 14 amino acids. The CDR3 nucleotides read TGTGCCAGCAGTACTAGCCCAATGAACACTGAAGCTTTCTTT. This translates into CASSTSPMNTEAFF.

DNA for the CDR3: TGTGCCAGCAAGGGCGGGACAGCAGATACGCAGTATTTT. Amino acids: CASKGGTADTQYF. The rearrangement links TRBV2 to TRBJ2-3; TRBD1 might be the D (7 bases). Trimming pared 7 bases from V and 4 bases from J, leaving 12 bases between. CDR3 length equals 13 residues. CDR1 SNHLY and CDR2 FYNNEI come from the germline V gene.

The chain is built from TRBV30 and TRBJ2-3; a weak D match, TRBD2 (6 bases). V lost 6 bases and J 4 bases, leaving 14 bases between the germline ends. The CDR3 sequence is 13 residues long. Germline V gene sequence: CDR1 GTSNPN, CDR2 SVGIG (reference sequence). The CDR3 region is CACPGGGADTQYF. In DNA, the CDR3 is TGTGCCTGCCCGGGCGGAGGGGCAGATACGCAGTATTTT. The variable domain in full, with the rest retrieved from reference TRBV30 and TRBJ2-3, is SQTIHQWPATLVQPVGSPLSLECTVEGTSNPNLYWYRQAAGRGLQLLFYSVGIGQISSEVPQNLSASRPQDRQFILSSKKLLLSDSGFYLCACPGGGADTQYFGPGTRLTVL.

This clone was seen a handful of times. The chain couples TRBV13 to TRBJ2-4; TRBD1 matches at 7 bases. This CDR3 is built from 15 residues. Germline CDR1 and CDR2: PRHDT and FYEKMQ (reference sequence). The J segment lost 6 bases and the V segment lost 5 bases, leaving 10 bases of the junction unmatched. CDR3 DNA sequence: TGTGCCAGCAGCCCTGACGAGGGGGCTAGAAACATTCAGTACTTC. Translation: CASSPDEGARNIQYF.

The chain is built from TRBV6-5 and TRBJ2-7; TRBD1 matches at 11 bases. Trimming at V came to 8 bases and at J to 2 bases, leaving 8 bases not matched to a gene. Germline V CDR1 and CDR2: MNHEY, SVGAGI. The CDR3 consists of 15 residues. CDR3 nucleotide sequence: TGTGCCAGCGCACAGGGGACAGGGGGAACCTACGAGCAGTACTTC. It translates to CASAQGTGGTYEQYF.

The genes are TRBV5-4 and TRBJ2-7; TRBD2 matches 8 bases. The CDR3 sequence is 15 residues long. The ends lost 2 bases at V and 5 bases at J; junction bases unmatched: 9. Germline CDR1 SGHNT, CDR2 YYREEE (reference sequence). CDR3 protein: CASSFSGGRSDEQYF. The CDR3 region has the DNA TGTGCCAGCAGCTTTTCCGGCGGGAGGTCGGACGAGCAGTACTTC.

The chain has TRBV10-3 and TRBJ1-6; 7 nucleotides align to TRBD1. The CDR3 is 15 residues long. The germline V gene has CDR1 ENHRY and CDR2 SYGVKD. With 6 bases clipped from V and 10 bases from J, the junction kept 12 bases outside the gene matches. In DNA form, the CDR3 reads TGTGCCATCAGCTTCGCGAGACAGGGAGACTCACCCCTCCACTTT. Translating it yields CAISFARQGDSPLHF.

By sample share, this clone is large. The chain joins TRBV7-8 to TRBJ1-2; D gene uncertain. Trimming cost V 0 bases and J 4 bases, with 9 bases left between them. Germline values: CDR1 SGHVS, CDR2 FQNEAQ. The CDR3 spans 14 residues. CDR3: CASSLAVKSYGYTF. The CDR3, as DNA: TGTGCCAGCAGCTTAGCGGTCAAGAGCTATGGCTACACCTTC.

Turning to this clone: The junction and the germline gene differ at one end; a read error may be behind it. V usage is TRBV30 and J usage is TRBJ2-1, with TRBD2 matching 10 bases. CDR3 length: 15 residues. Germline-derived CDR1 and CDR2 are GTSNPN and SVGIG (reference sequence). CDR3 sequence (DNA): TGTGCCTGGAGTTCCGGGACTAGCGTCTACAGTGAGCAGTTCTTC. Residues: CAWSSGTSVYSEQFF.

As to this clone: A read error may produce the germline difference seen at one junction end. The rearrangement uses TRBV5-1 and TRBJ2-1, with TRBD1 matching 10 bases. Germline CDR1 SGHRS, CDR2 YFSETQ. CDR3 size: 15 residues. The CDR3 DNA reads TGCGCCAGCAAATTGGGACAGGGGTGGTACAGTGAGCAGTTCTTC. It codes for CASKLGQGWYSEQFF.

The chain links TRBV29-1 to TRBJ2-5, with TRBD2 matching 9 bases. CDR3 size: 16 residues. J was trimmed by 0 bases and V by 7 bases; bases with no gene match: 12. Germline assignment: CDR1 SQVTM and CDR2 ANQGSEA. CDR3 nucleotide sequence: TGCAGCGCCCGATCGTGGAGCGGGAGGCACCAAGAGACCCAGTACTTC. Amino acid sequence: CSARSWSGRHQETQYF.

This clone was recorded once. This sequence joins TRBV5-1 and TRBJ1-2; 8 bases are a match to TRBD1. This CDR3 comprises 14 residues. Germline CDR1 SGHRS, CDR2 YFSETQ. V trimming: 6 bases; J trimming: 8 bases; junction bases outside the gene matches: 12. CDR3 sequence (DNA): TGCGCCAGCAACATTGGACAGGGAGGGTCAGGCTACACCTTC. This gives the protein CASNIGQGGSGYTF.

The chain uses TRBV5-1 and TRBJ2-1, with TRBD1 identical over 9 bases. J lost 9 bases, V lost 5 bases, and 9 bases had no gene match. Germline CDR1 is SGHRS and CDR2 is YFSETQ. CDR3 length equals 14 residues. The CDR3 region has the DNA TGCGCCAGCAGTTCAGGACAGGGGACCGGTGAGCAGTTCTTC. Protein: CASSSGQGTGEQFF.

The J gene is TRBJ1-2, the V gene TRBV28, with D tentatively TRBD1 (5 bases). CDR1 is MDHEN and CDR2 is SYDVKM in the germline V gene. This CDR3 has 13 residues. Between the trimmed V and J ends, which lost 2 bases and 5 bases, there was a span of 9 bases. The CDR3 sequence: CASSLRQLYGYTF. The CDR3 bases are TGTGCCAGCAGTTTAAGACAGTTGTATGGCTACACCTTC.

The chain is built from TRBV5-1 and TRBJ2-1, with D possibly being TRBD1 (6 bases). Trimming stripped 2 bases from V and 9 bases from J, with 15 bases between. Per the germline V gene, CDR1 is SGHRS and CDR2 is YFSETQ. The CDR3 loop spans 14 amino acids. In DNA form, the CDR3 reads TGCGCCAGCAGCTTCAAGGGAGCGGACAGTGAGCAGTTCTTC. This gives the protein CASSFKGADSEQFF. The full variable domain, its missing parts supplied by reference TRBV5-1 and TRBJ2-1, is KAGVTQTPRYLIKTRGQQVTLSCSPISGHRSVSWYQQTPGQGLQFLFEYFSETQRNKGNFPGRFSGRQFSNSRSEMNVSTLELGDSALYLCASSFKGADSEQFFGPGTRLTVL.

V and J are TRBV6-5 and TRBJ1-1; 7 bases align to TRBD1. The J segment lost 11 bases and the V segment lost 0 bases, leaving 12 bases of the junction unmatched. In germline, CDR1 is MNHEY, CDR2 SVGAGI. The CDR3 is 15 residues long. In nucleotides, the CDR3 is TGTGCCAGCAGTTACTCCGGGCAGGGGGACGCCCGCGCTTTCTTT. Amino acids: CASSYSGQGDARAFF.

This clone was observed a handful of times. The DNA of the CDR3 is TGTGCCAGTAGCCGGGACAGAAACACTGAAGCTTTCTTT. Translating gives CASSRDRNTEAFF. The J gene is TRBJ1-1, the V gene TRBV19; 7 bases fit TRBD1. From germline, CDR1 is LNHDA and CDR2 SQIVND (reference sequence). The J segment lost 2 bases and the V segment lost 6 bases, leaving 3 bases of the junction unmatched. The CDR3 extends over 13 amino acids.

The chain employs TRBV5-4 and TRBJ1-4; D might be TRBD1 (5 bases). The CDR3 runs 13 residues. V lost 3 bases, J lost 10 bases, and 13 bases lay in between. In germline, CDR1 is SGHNT, CDR2 YYREEE (reference sequence). In DNA, the CDR3 is TGTGCCAGCAGCTGGGAAACGGGACTAAAACTGTTTTTT. Amino acid sequence: CASSWETGLKLFF.

This clone has only one observation. This chain uses TRBV6-5 with TRBJ1-2; 9 bases map to TRBD1. V shed 1 base and J 7 bases; nucleotides not matched to a gene: 7. The CDR3 is 15 residues long. CDR1 MNHEY and CDR2 SVGAGI come from the germline V gene. The CDR3 spells CASSYFGQGTVGYTF. The CDR3, as DNA: TGTGCCAGCAGTTACTTCGGACAGGGGACTGTTGGCTACACCTTC.

This clone was found once. The chain joins TRBV11-3 to TRBJ2-1; 8 positions match TRBD1. Germline CDR1 is SGHNT and CDR2 is YENEEA. Germline trimming cut 2 bases from V and 6 bases from J; bases unmatched to any gene: 9. CDR3 size: 16 residues. In DNA form, the CDR3 reads TGTGCCAGCAGCTTAAGCCGGACAGGGACGGGCAATGAGCAGTTCTTC. The encoded protein is CASSLSRTGTGNEQFF.

This clone was picked up a small number of times. V is TRBV27 and J is TRBJ2-1; the match to TRBD2 covers 10 bases. Unmatched junction bases numbered 9, after V lost 5 bases and J lost 8 bases. The germline V gene has CDR1 MNHEY and CDR2 SMNVEV (reference sequence). The CDR3 contains 15 residues. The CDR3 DNA is TGTGCCAGCAGTCCAAGACTAGCGGGTAACGATGAGCAGTTCTTC. Protein sequence: CASSPRLAGNDEQFF.

This clone appeared a few times. J is TRBJ2-1 and V is TRBV7-9; TRBD2 matches 13 bases. CDR1 is SEHNR and CDR2 is FQNEAQ in the germline V gene (reference sequence). J gave up 9 bases and V 7 bases, and 9 bases lay outside the gene matches. The CDR3 is 15 amino acids. The CDR3 is CASTTSGRASSEQFF. The CDR3 DNA follows: TGTGCCAGCACTACTAGCGGGAGGGCCTCAAGTGAGCAGTTCTTC.

The CDR3 DNA follows: TGTGCCAGCAGCGTCATAGAAGCGGGAGGGCGGAGTGAGCAGTTCTTC. This gives the protein CASSVIEAGGRSEQFF. The chain recombines TRBV9 with TRBJ2-1, with TRBD2 matching 10 bases. The ends lost 2 bases at V and 9 bases at J; junction bases unmatched: 11. Germline CDR1 and CDR2: SGDLS and YYNGEE. The CDR3 has 16 residues. The variable domain in full, completed from reference TRBV9 and TRBJ2-1, reads DSGVTQTPKHLITATGQRVTLRCSPRSGDLSVYWYQQSLDQGLQFLIQYYNGEERAKGNILERFSAQQFPDLHSELNLSSLELGDSALYFCASSVIEAGGRSEQFFGPGTRLTVL.

The genes are TRBV7-2 and TRBJ2-1; D not certain. Germline V gene sequence: CDR1 SGHTA, CDR2 FQGNSA. V was trimmed by 4 bases and J by 2 bases, leaving 12 bases between them. The CDR3 covers 15 residues. CDR3: CASSSPVGAYNEQFF. In DNA, the CDR3 is TGTGCCAGCAGCTCACCCGTGGGCGCCTACAATGAGCAGTTCTTC. The full variable domain, completed using reference TRBV7-2 and TRBJ2-1, is GAGVSQSPSNKVTEKGKDVELRCDPISGHTALYWYRQSLGQGLEFLIYFQGNSAPDKSGLPSDRFSAERTGGSVSTLTIQRTQQEDSAVYLCASSSPVGAYNEQFFGPGTRLTVL.

V usage is TRBV7-3 and J usage is TRBJ1-1; D remains ambiguous. This CDR3 has 17 amino acids. V was pared by 5 bases and J by 11 bases, with 30 bases between. Germline V CDR1 and CDR2: SGHTA, FQGTGA. DNA for the CDR3: TGTGCCAGCAGCCTCGCCCGGGAGCCAGTTCCTTCACGAGGGGCTTTCTTT. It codes for CASSLAREPVPSRGAFF.

This clone was recorded a few times. CDR3 DNA: TGTGCCAGCAGCTTAAACTCTCGGGGTGAGCAGTTCTTC. Translated: CASSLNSRGEQFF. The J gene is TRBJ2-1, the V gene TRBV7-3; possibly TRBD2 for D (5 bases). The CDR3 contains 13 residues. Germline V gives CDR1 SGHTA, CDR2 FQGTGA. V was pared by 1 base and J by 9 bases, with 10 bases between.

The chain uses TRBV11-1 and TRBJ2-2; D not resolved. The V gene's germline CDR1 is SGHAT and CDR2 FQDESV (reference sequence). Deletions cut 5 bases from V and 6 bases from J, with 13 bases between. The CDR3 has 14 residues. DNA of the CDR3: TGTGCCAGCAGCCCCACCGTGAGTGCCGGGGAGCTGTTTTTT. This sequence encodes CASSPTVSAGELFF.

The chain uses TRBV7-2 and TRBJ2-7; 8 nucleotides align to TRBD2. CDR1 is SGHTA and CDR2 is FQGNSA in the germline V gene. CDR3 length: 16 residues. The trim removed 0 bases at V and 4 bases at J, leaving 8 bases unmatched. The CDR3 coding sequence is TGTGCCAGCAGCTTAGCGATGAGCGGGAGCAGGTACGAGCAGTACTTC. Its translation: CASSLAMSGSRYEQYF. Drawing the rest from reference TRBV7-2 and TRBJ2-7, the complete variable domain is GAGVSQSPSNKVTEKGKDVELRCDPISGHTALYWYRQSLGQGLEFLIYFQGNSAPDKSGLPSDRFSAERTGGSVSTLTIQRTQQEDSAVYLCASSLAMSGSRYEQYFGPGTRLTVT.

The V call is TRBV6-6, the J call TRBJ1-5; unclear D gene. The CDR3 loop spans 15 amino acids. Germline CDR1 reads MNHNY; CDR2 reads SVGAGI (reference sequence). V shed 7 bases and J shed 1 base, with 14 bases lying between them. The CDR3 reads CASKPREASNQPQHF. The DNA for the CDR3 is TGTGCCAGCAAGCCTCGGGAGGCGAGCAATCAGCCCCAGCATTTT.

The chain employs TRBV4-3 and TRBJ1-2, with D possibly matching TRBD1 (5 bases). V lost 3 bases to trimming and J lost 5 bases, with 13 bases between them. The germline CDR1 and CDR2 sequences are LGHNA and YSLEER. The CDR3 is made up of 14 amino acids. CDR3 nucleotides: TGCGCCAGCAGCCAGACGACAGACTTATATGGCTACACCTTC. Translated, it gives CASSQTTDLYGYTF.